This T cell receptor (beta chain) was captured in a study of molecular identifiers for immune sequencing clone quantification. The overall study: Split five ways in replicates, RNA from around 20,000 or 99,000 naive CD8 cells had four portions sequenced.

TCRdb called the PCR reads again in MiXCR, with one record for every CDR3 protein. The repertoire holds 250,000 to 400,000 distinct CDR3 sequences, with 20% to 25% as singletons. Germline assignment: CDR1 SGHRS and CDR2 YFSETQ. V was cut by 6 bases and J by 3 bases, with 13 bases left in between. This CDR3 has 13 amino acids. Of note for this clonotype: The antigen is unknown. A much larger clone lies one base from this, so it may be a read error. As the CDR3 is not closed by the conserved phenylalanine or tryptophan, this likely results from a read error.

Sorted naive CD8 T cells were those defined as CD8+CD4-CCR7+CD45RA+. Study findings and constraints: Clones that had above 20 RNA copies took up over 99% of effector molecules but under 1% in naive cells.

The clonotype originates from a human donor in good health. Some libraries in this study had Jurkat cell RNA spiked in. The V and J genes are TRBV5-1 and TRBJ2-7; unclear D gene. Sequencing was carried out using naive CD8+ T cells from blood, with Jurkat cell RNA spiked in. Subset: FACS-sorted CD8+CD4-CCR7+CD45RA+ naive T cells. This CDR3 reads CASTVGRNYEQYS. For the CDR3, the DNA is TGCGCCAGCACCGTCGGACGGAACTACGAGCAGTACTCC.